The 26 T cell receptor beta chains below come from one sample, sequenced in a study of breast tumors, draining lymph nodes, adjacent tissues. The lymph nodes were axillary draining lymph nodes from breast cancer patients. TCRdb passed the multiplex PCR reads through MiXCR, listing each CDR3 protein once. In the table there are more than 100,000 distinct CDR3 sequences, around 24% of which are singletons. The sequenced material came from axillary lymph node tissue. The receptors come from a female donor with breast cancer. Some clones in this sample may be carry-over from other donors' samples.

Comments on this clonotype: This may be a read error: a much more frequent sequence differs by one nucleotide. J is TRBJ2-2 and V is TRBV6-5; D possibly corresponds to TRBD2 (6 bases). The CDR3 has 15 amino acids. Germline loops: CDR1 MNHEY, CDR2 SVGAGI. The CDR3 DNA is TGTGCCAGCAGCTCAACTAGCCCGAACACCGGGGAGCTGCTTTTT. Its protein product is CASSSTSPNTGELLF.

This clonotype was found many times. This chain connects TRBV6-2 or TRBV6-3 to TRBJ2-1; possible D gene TRBD1, 5 bases. The CDR3 consists of 14 residues. V gave up 6 bases and J gave up 6 bases, with 15 bases separating them. Germline V gene sequence: CDR1 MNHEY, CDR2 SVGEGT. This CDR3 reads CASSPLVGVNEQFF. CDR3 sequence (DNA): TGTGCCAGCAGCCCCCTGGTAGGGGTCAATGAGCAGTTCTTC.

This clonotype has at least ten counts. The gene calls are TRBV24-1 and TRBJ1-2; D gene ambiguous. This CDR3 spans 12 amino acids. Germline loops: CDR1 KGHDR, CDR2 SFDVKD. The V end lost 4 bases, the J end lost 4 bases, and 6 bases lay between the germline ends. The CDR3 loop is CATSDSFYGYTF. CDR3 bases: TGTGCCACCAGTGACTCCTTCTATGGCTACACCTTC.

This clonotype has a count of ten or more. The rearrangement uses TRBV12-3 or TRBV12-4 and TRBJ2-1, with 7 bases aligning to TRBD2. With V trimmed by 6 bases and J by 0 bases, 5 bases remained unmatched. CDR3 length equals 15 residues. The CDR3 sequence: CASRVAGPSYNEQFF. The CDR3, as DNA: TGTGCCAGCAGAGTAGCGGGTCCCTCCTACAATGAGCAGTTCTTC.

This clonotype was picked up many times. The chain is built from TRBV7-3 and TRBJ2-7; TRBD2 matches 7 bases. CDR1 is SGHTA, CDR2 FQGTGA, per germline. The CDR3 has 13 residues. V was clipped by 1 base and J by 6 bases; unmatched bases: 3. The CDR3 loop reads CASSLMGGGEQYF. The CDR3 DNA reads as TGTGCCAGCAGCTTAATGGGCGGGGGCGAGCAGTACTTC.

The sample holds many counts of this clonotype. The chain links TRBV19 to TRBJ1-2; D call uncertain. From germline, CDR1 is LNHDA and CDR2 SQIVND (reference sequence). Trimming left V 3 bases short and J 8 bases short, with 13 bases between. The CDR3 totals 13 residues. The CDR3 protein is CASSIGPEGGYTF. The CDR3 DNA reads TGTGCCAGTAGTATTGGCCCCGAGGGCGGCTACACCTTC.

This clonotype appeared many times. V and J are TRBV6-2 or TRBV6-3 and TRBJ2-7; TRBD2 matches 10 bases. This CDR3 spans 17 amino acids. From germline, CDR1 is MNHEY and CDR2 SVGEGT. J gave up 2 bases and V 4 bases, and 11 bases lay outside the gene matches. The CDR3 loop reads CASSSLTTSGLTYEQYF. CDR3 sequence (DNA): TGTGCCAGCAGTTCCCTCACGACTAGCGGGCTCACCTACGAGCAGTACTTC.

This clonotype appeared many times. One end of the junction does not line up with germline, which may come from a read error. The chain uses TRBV7-7 and TRBJ2-3, with 9 bases matching TRBD1. CDR1 and CDR2 (germline): SSHAT, FNYEAQ (reference sequence). This CDR3 is 14 amino acids long. CDR3 protein: CASSRQGGTDTQYF. CDR3 nucleotides: TGTGCTAGCAGCCGACAGGGGGGCACAGATACGCAGTATTTT.

With regard to this clonotype: This may arise from a read error, as a much more abundant clone is one base away. The chain joins TRBV5-1 to TRBJ2-5; possible D gene TRBD1, 5 bases. The length of the CDR3 is 13 residues. The V gene's germline CDR1 is SGHRS and CDR2 YFSETQ. The CDR3 loop reads CARSNGQQETQYF. CDR3 coding DNA: TGCGCCCGCAGCAACGGACAACAAGAGACCCAGTACTTC.

In its sample, this clonotype was seen many times. The chain recombines TRBV20-1 with TRBJ2-1, with 12 bases fitting TRBD2. The CDR3 spans 17 residues. The junction had 13 bases not matched to a gene; V was cut back by 3 bases and J by 7 bases. Germline CDR1 and CDR2: DFQATT and SNEGSKA (reference sequence). In DNA, the CDR3 is TGCAGTGCTAGTAAGACTAGCGGGAGATGGGTGGAGAATGAGCAGTTCTTC. This codes for CSASKTSGRWVENEQFF.

The table lists this clonotype with many counts. The J gene is TRBJ2-7, the V gene TRBV5-6; 10 bases align to TRBD1. The ends lost 1 base at V and 4 bases at J; junction bases unmatched: 5. The CDR3 runs to 15 residues. Germline lookup yields CDR1 SGHDT and CDR2 YYEEEE. In DNA, the CDR3 is TGTGCCAGCAGCTTGTGGGGACAGGGGAAATACGAGCAGTACTTC. Residues: CASSLWGQGKYEQYF.

This clonotype was observed a handful of times. The V call is TRBV12-1, the J call TRBJ2-3. TRBV12-1 is a pseudogene segment. CDR3 length: 13 amino acids. The CDR3 region is CASSFTSADTQYF. The CDR3 DNA follows: TGTGCCAGCAGCTTTACTAGCGCAGATACGCAGTATTTT.

This clonotype was counted once. A much larger clone differs by one base, so this may be a read error. This rearrangement joins TRBV2 to TRBJ1-3; no clear D. The CDR3 loop spans 16 amino acids. Germline-derived CDR1 and CDR2 are SNHLY and FYNNEI. The DNA of the CDR3 is TGTGCCAGAAGTGCGCAAAAGGGAATCTCTGGAAACACCATATATTTT. Its protein is CARSAQKGISGNTIYF.

This clonotype was recorded many times. V usage is TRBV5-5 and J usage is TRBJ1-4; tentative D call: TRBD1 (6 bases). Trimming removed 4 bases from V and 4 bases from J, with 11 bases in between. The CDR3 is made up of 14 amino acids. CDR1 is SGHKS, CDR2 YYEKEE, per germline (reference sequence). This chain's CDR3 is CASSLGDINEKLFF. In DNA, the CDR3 is TGTGCCAGCAGCCTGGGGGACATTAATGAAAAACTGTTTTTT.

Details on this clonotype: A much larger clone lies one base from this, so it may be a read error. The missing conserved phenylalanine or tryptophan at the end of this CDR3 makes a read error likely. V gene TRBV5-1 combines with J gene TRBJ2-1, with 7 bases that match TRBD1. Losses at the gene ends were 5 bases for V and 3 bases for J; bases not matched to a gene: 8. CDR1 SGHRS and CDR2 YFSETQ come from the germline V gene. The CDR3 loop spans 15 amino acids. The CDR3 loop is CASRSGTASYNEQFS. CDR3 DNA sequence: TGCGCCAGCAGATCCGGGACAGCCAGCTACAATGAGCAGTTCTCC.

This chain links TRBV7-3 with TRBJ2-2, with a weak D call TRBD1 (7 bases). The germline V gene encodes CDR1 SGHTA and CDR2 FQGTGA. V was shortened by 5 bases and J by 6 bases, with 19 bases between the two germline ends. The CDR3 spans 16 residues. The CDR3 sequence: CASSTRAGGLSGELFF. CDR3 nucleotides: TGTGCCAGCAGCACCCGTGCAGGGGGGTTGTCCGGGGAGCTGTTTTTT.

Many counts were recorded for this clonotype. This chain links TRBV11-3 with TRBJ2-7; D is unresolved. Trimming cost V 5 bases and J 7 bases, with 21 bases left between them. This CDR3 is built from 15 residues. Germline loops: CDR1 SGHNT, CDR2 YENEEA. The CDR3 spells CASSPRTTAGREQYF. The CDR3 DNA sequence: TGTGCCAGCAGCCCCCGCACTACCGCCGGTCGGGAGCAGTACTTC.

This clonotype appeared many times. CDR3 bases: TGCAGTGCTCGCACTTCTAGCGGGAGCTGGTACGAGCAGTACTTC. Encoded protein: CSARTSSGSWYEQYF. This chain joins TRBV20-1 and TRBJ2-7; 10 bases fit TRBD2. Germline CDR1 DFQATT, CDR2 SNEGSKA (reference sequence). This CDR3 contains 15 residues. Losses at the gene ends were 5 bases for V and 4 bases for J; bases not matched to a gene: 11.

There are many counts of this clonotype. The chain combines TRBV20-1 with TRBJ2-5; D is perhaps TRBD1 (6 bases). V lost 7 bases to trimming and J lost 1 base, with 13 bases between them. Germline-derived CDR1 and CDR2 are DFQATT and SNEGSKA (reference sequence). This CDR3 spans 13 amino acids. The CDR3 loop reads CSVLDSIQETQYF. The CDR3 DNA is TGCAGTGTTCTGGACAGTATCCAAGAGACCCAGTACTTC.

This clonotype was seen a single time. It may be a read error: a sequence one base away is much more abundant. The J gene is TRBJ2-5, the V gene TRBV6-5; possibly TRBD2 for D (5 bases). CDR3 size: 13 residues. CDR1 MNHEY and CDR2 SVGAGI come from the germline V gene. CDR3 sequence: CASSQTPGETQHF. CDR3 DNA sequence: TGTGCCAGCAGTCAGACTCCTGGGGAGACCCAGCACTTC.

About this clonotype itself: With a much larger clone just one base away, this may be a read error. The chain combines TRBV29-1 with TRBJ1-2, with D possibly TRBD1 on 6 matching bases. The germline V gene encodes CDR1 SQVTM and CDR2 ANQGSEA. The CDR3 is 14 residues long. CDR3 sequence (DNA): TGCAGCGTTGAAGCGGGGGCGAAATACTATGGCTACGCCTTC. Protein: CSVEAGAKYYGYAF.

The J gene is TRBJ2-1, the V gene TRBV19; TRBD1 agrees at 7 bases. The CDR3 extends over 20 amino acids. The germline gives CDR1 LNHDA, CDR2 SQIVND (reference sequence). The ends lost 0 bases at V and 6 bases at J; junction bases unmatched: 20. Written as DNA, the CDR3 is TGTGCCAGTAGTATAGACCCGGGACAGAGATTCCTGGTGGACTGCAATGAGCAGTTCTTC. It codes for CASSIDPGQRFLVDCNEQFF.

The table lists this clonotype with a few counts. This could be a read error, since a much larger clone is one nucleotide away. The genes are TRBV15 and TRBJ2-5, with 9 bases aligning to TRBD2. The CDR3 loop spans 16 amino acids. CDR1 is LNHNV and CDR2 is YYDKDF in the germline V gene (reference sequence). V was pared by 0 bases and J by 5 bases, with 7 bases of the junction left unmatched. The CDR3 loop reads CATSRERGGRVETQYF. The CDR3 bases are TGTGCCACCAGCAGAGAGCGGGGGGGGCGCGTTGAGACCCAGTACTTC.

This clonotype appeared many times. The V call is TRBV19, the J call TRBJ2-3; D gene unclear. The V end lost 6 bases, the J end lost 0 bases, and 16 bases lay between the germline ends. The CDR3 has 16 amino acids. CDR1 and CDR2 from the germline V gene are LNHDA and SQIVND (reference sequence). The CDR3 protein is CASSSWGSPSTDTQYF. As DNA, the CDR3 is TGTGCCAGTAGCTCTTGGGGATCTCCTAGCACAGATACGCAGTATTTT. Supplemented by reference TRBV19 and TRBJ2-3, the full variable domain reads DGGITQSPKYLFRKEGQNVTLSCEQNLNHDAMYWYRQDPGQGLRLIYYSQIVNDFQKGDIAEGYSVSREKKESFPLTVTSAQKNPTAFYLCASSSWGSPSTDTQYFGPGTRLTVL.

This clonotype has at least ten counts. This sequence joins TRBV7-8 and TRBJ2-1, with 8 bases identical to TRBD1. This CDR3 comprises 17 residues. The trim removed 3 bases at V and 5 bases at J, leaving 12 bases unmatched. CDR1 is SGHVS and CDR2 is FQNEAQ in the germline V gene. In DNA form, the CDR3 reads TGTGCCAGCAGCTTTCTTGAGGACAGGGTCCTTAACAATGAGCAGTTCTTC. Its protein product is CASSFLEDRVLNNEQFF.

This chain's CDR3 is CASSPPGPGNTIYF. CDR3 coding DNA: TGTGCCAGCAGCCCGCCGGGCCCTGGAAACACCATATATTTT. This chain connects TRBV11-2 to TRBJ1-3; no definite D call. The CDR3 is made up of 14 amino acids. The germline CDR1 and CDR2 sequences are SGHAT and FQNNGV. The V end was cut by 5 bases, the J end by 2 bases, with 10 bases between. The full variable domain, its missing parts supplied by reference TRBV11-2 and TRBJ1-3, is EAGVAQSPRYKIIEKRQSVAFWCNPISGHATLYWYQQILGQGPKLLIQFQNNGVVDDSQLPKDRFSAERLKGVDSTLKIQPAKLEDSAVYLCASSPPGPGNTIYFGEGSWLTVV.